A selection of T cell receptor beta chains follows, all from one sample in a study of early T cells in non-severe SARS-CoV-2 infection. TCRdb reprocessed the 5' RACE reads with MiXCR, giving one entry per CDR3 protein. The data contain tens of thousands of distinct CDR3 sequences, around 11% of them singletons. The material sequenced was whole blood, taken at baseline. Receptors were obtained from an adult who was a healthcare worker with PCR-confirmed SARS-CoV-2 infection or an uninfected control (not recorded which). Both conserved end residues are part of each CDR3. Fields, in order: D gene, V gene, clone size, J gene, CDR3 DNA, CDR3 protein. D genes are given only for firm matches. The size entry is marked missing in some rows and otherwise reads once, few, many or a size class.

.,TRBV12-3/TRBV12-4,.,TRBJ1-2,TGTGCCAGCAGTTTTAGAAAGGGATTTGGCTACACCTTC,CASSFRKGFGYTF
.,TRBV9,.,TRBJ2-1,TGTGCCAGCAGCGTAGCAGATAACAATGAGCAGTTCTTC,CASSVADNNEQFF
.,TRBV2,few,TRBJ1-6,TGTGCCAGCAGTGAATTACAGGGAGAGGGTTCACCCCTCCACTTT,CASSELQGEGSPLHF
.,TRBV4-2,.,TRBJ1-1,TGTGCCAGCAGCCAGGCCCCGGGCACCGGGACTGAAGCTTTCTTT,CASSQAPGTGTEAFF
.,TRBV29-1,.,TRBJ2-5,TGCAGCGTTGGGGGGATCGAAGAGACCCAGTACTTC,CSVGGIEETQYF
.,TRBV27,many,TRBJ2-5,TGTGCCAGCAGTCGGGGCCGAGGGAGGCAAGAGACCCAGTACTTC,CASSRGRGRQETQYF
TRBD1,TRBV29-1,.,TRBJ2-7,TGCAGCGTTGGAGGAGGGACAGGGGGTCTCTACGAGCAGTACTTC,CSVGGGTGGLYEQYF
.,TRBV29-1,few,TRBJ2-3,TGCAGCGTTGAAACTGGGACAGATACGCAGTATTTT,CSVETGTDTQYF
TRBD2,TRBV7-7,.,TRBJ2-2,TGTGCCAGCAGCCTCCTAGCGGGCGTTACCGGGGAGCTGTTTTTT,CASSLLAGVTGELFF
.,TRBV12-3/TRBV12-4,.,TRBJ1-2,TGTGCCAGCAGTAGATCGGGGGTCGAGGTTGGCTACACCTTC,CASSRSGVEVGYTF
.,TRBV6-5,.,TRBJ1-2,TGTGCCAGCAGTTACTCGAGCACTGAGGGATATCGTGGCTACACCTTC,CASSYSSTEGYRGYTF
.,TRBV3-1,.,TRBJ1-2,TGTGCCAGCCGACTTGGGGGCCGCTATGGCTACACCTTC,CASRLGGRYGYTF
TRBD2,TRBV30,many,TRBJ2-1,TGTGCCTGGAGTGTAAGCGGGGCTGGTGAGCAGTTCTTC,CAWSVSGAGEQFF
.,TRBV12-3/TRBV12-4,few,TRBJ2-7,TGTGCCAGCAGTTTGGGGACAAACTCCTACGAGCAGTACTTC,CASSLGTNSYEQYF
.,TRBV15,few,TRBJ1-4,TGTGCCACCAGCAGAGGGACAGCCGAAAAACTGTTTTTT,CATSRGTAEKLFF
TRBD1,TRBV7-7,many,TRBJ2-5,TGTGCCAGCAGCTTAGGCAGGGGGCGACAGGAGACCCAGTACTTC,CASSLGRGRQETQYF
.,TRBV18,.,TRBJ1-4,TGTGCCAGCTCACCATCTGCCCCGACGGGGCGAACCAGCTTAGAAAAACTGTTTTTT,CASSPSAPTGRTSLEKLFF
.,TRBV28,many,TRBJ2-1,TGTGCCAGCAGTACTCAGGGGCTTTGGTTGGGCAATGAGCAGTTCTTC,CASSTQGLWLGNEQFF
.,TRBV6-1,.,TRBJ1-2,TGTGCCAGCAGTGAAGCCCTGGGGACCTATGGCTACACCTTC,CASSEALGTYGYTF
.,TRBV10-3,.,TRBJ1-3,TGTGCCATCAGTGAGTCTGGAGACACCATATATTTT,CAISESGDTIYF
TRBD1,TRBV7-3,.,TRBJ2-1,TGTGCCAGCAGCTCCCGACAGGGTTTGAATGAGCAGTTCTTC,CASSSRQGLNEQFF
.,TRBV20-1,many,TRBJ2-5,TGCAGTGCTCCCCTGGGGGAGACCCAGTACTTC,CSAPLGETQYF
.,TRBV7-2,.,TRBJ1-2,TGTGCCAGCTCCCTAGGGGCATCTAACTATGGCTACACCTTC,CASSLGASNYGYTF
.,TRBV7-6,many,TRBJ2-1,TGTGCCAGCAGCTTATCAAGGGGATCCTACAATGAGCAGTTCTTC,CASSLSRGSYNEQFF
TRBD1,TRBV20-1,.,TRBJ1-2,TGCAGTGCCAAACTTGACAGGGTCAACTATGGCTACACCTTC,CSAKLDRVNYGYTF
.,TRBV7-2,few,TRBJ2-7,TGTGCCAGCAGCTTAGGGGCCCCGGGGTACGAGCAGTACTTC,CASSLGAPGYEQYF
TRBD2,TRBV11-2,many,TRBJ2-7,TGTGCCAGCAGCTCGGCGGTCAAACTAGCGTCGTCCTACGAGCAGTACTTC,CASSSAVKLASSYEQYF
.,TRBV3-1,.,TRBJ2-2,TGTGCCAGCAGCCAAGAGGTGGGGGCTATCACCGGGGAGCTGTTTTTT,CASSQEVGAITGELFF
.,TRBV4-2,few,TRBJ2-1,TGTGCCAGCAGCCATATCCAAGCGGCAAATGAGCAGTTCTTC,CASSHIQAANEQFF
.,TRBV13,.,TRBJ2-3,TGTGCCAGCAGCCCCCCCATTGGGACGCAGTATTTT,CASSPPIGTQYF
.,TRBV21-1,few,TRBJ1-1,TGTGCCAGCAGCAAACAGGAGGGGACAGACAACACTGAAGCTTTCTTT,CASSKQEGTDNTEAFF
.,TRBV7-8,many,TRBJ2-3,TGTGCCAGCAGCCTAAGGGCCCGGCACGATACGCAGTATTTT,CASSLRARHDTQYF
.,TRBV28,many,TRBJ1-2,TGTGCCAGCAGTACAACAGGTCGGGCTAACTATGGCTACACCTTC,CASSTTGRANYGYTF
TRBD1,TRBV5-1,.,TRBJ2-2,TGCGCCAGCAGCGGGACAGGGGGCCGCGGCACCGGGGAGCTGTTTTTT,CASSGTGGRGTGELFF
.,TRBV28,many,TRBJ2-3,TGTGCCAGCAGTCGACCGGGAGATACGCAGTATTTT,CASSRPGDTQYF
.,TRBV9,few,TRBJ2-3,TGTGCCAGCAGCGTATCCGGTTTTTACACAGATACGCAGTATTTT,CASSVSGFYTDTQYF
TRBD1,TRBV6-2/TRBV6-3,many,TRBJ2-6,TGTGCCAGCTCCGGGACAGGGGGCTCTGGGGCCAACGTCCTGACTTTC,CASSGTGGSGANVLTF
.,TRBV7-3,few,TRBJ1-1,TGTGCCAGCAGCTTATACGCGGACAACACTGAAGCTTTCTTT,CASSLYADNTEAFF
.,TRBV6-6,.,TRBJ2-3,TGTGCCAGCAGTAATCAAGATACGCAGTATTTT,CASSNQDTQYF
.,TRBV6-2/TRBV6-3,few,TRBJ1-5,TGTGCCAGCAGTTATGGCCGGTGGAATCAGCCCCAGCATTTT,CASSYGRWNQPQHF
.,TRBV29-1,few,TRBJ1-3,TGCAGCGTTCGGGCGTCAAACACCATATATTTT,CSVRASNTIYF
TRBD2,TRBV6-4,many,TRBJ2-3,TGTGCCAGCAGTGGCACGGCGGGGGGGAGCACAGATACGCAGTATTTT,CASSGTAGGSTDTQYF
.,TRBV20-1,.,TRBJ1-2,TGCAGTGCTAGAGTGGCAGCAAGCGGCTACACCTTC,CSARVAASGYTF
TRBD1,TRBV6-5,.,TRBJ2-3,TGTGCCAGCAGTTTTACAGGGGCAGTACCAGATACGCAGTATTTT,CASSFTGAVPDTQYF
TRBD2,TRBV7-6,.,TRBJ2-7,TGTGCCAGCAGCGCCAGCGAGCGGGGGAGCTACGAGCAGTACTTC,CASSASERGSYEQYF
TRBD2,TRBV4-3,.,TRBJ2-1,TGCGCCAGCCGGACGGGACTAGCGGCTTCCAATGAGCAGTTCTTC,CASRTGLAASNEQFF
.,TRBV12-3/TRBV12-4,.,TRBJ2-7,TGTGCCAGCAGTTTACAGGGTATCGGCGAGCAGTACTTC,CASSLQGIGEQYF
TRBD1,TRBV19,many,TRBJ2-3,TGTGCCAGTAGTAGGACAGGGTCTGGAGATACGCAGTATTTT,CASSRTGSGDTQYF
TRBD1,TRBV29-1,few,TRBJ2-3,TGCAGCGTTGATGACAGGGGATCGAAAGGGACAGATACGCAGTATTTT,CSVDDRGSKGTDTQYF
.,TRBV5-5,.,TRBJ2-1,TGTGCCAGCAGCTTGCAGGGGATCTACAATGAGCAGTTCTTC,CASSLQGIYNEQFF
TRBD1,TRBV28,few,TRBJ1-3,TGTGCCAGCACAGGGGGCTCATATCCCATATATTTT,CASTGGSYPIYF
.,TRBV3-1,few,TRBJ2-3,TGTGCCAGCAGCCGGTCGGAGGGGTCAAAAGATACGCAGTATTTT,CASSRSEGSKDTQYF
.,TRBV12-3/TRBV12-4,.,TRBJ2-1,TGTGCCAGCAGTTTTTACAGACGCCTTTACAATGAGCAGTTCTTC,CASSFYRRLYNEQFF
.,TRBV28,.,TRBJ1-5,TGTGCCAGCAGAACCCCTAATCAGCCCCAGCATTTT,CASRTPNQPQHF
.,TRBV29-1,many,TRBJ2-7,TGCAGCGTTGTGCTAGCCGACGAGCAGTACTTC,CSVVLADEQYF
.,TRBV7-2,.,TRBJ2-1,TGTGCCAGCAGCCCAGAACAGGGTGCCTACAATGAGCAGTTCTTC,CASSPEQGAYNEQFF
TRBD2,TRBV12-3/TRBV12-4,many,TRBJ2-5,TGTGCCAGCAGTTTAAGTACTAGCGGGGAAGAGACCCAGTACTTC,CASSLSTSGEETQYF
.,TRBV7-2,many,TRBJ1-1,TGTGCCAGCAGCCAACTGTGGTTTAACACTGAAGCTTTCTTT,CASSQLWFNTEAFF
.,TRBV7-6,few,TRBJ1-6,TGTGCCAGCAGCTTAAATACAGGCACTTTGAATTCACCCCTCCACTTT,CASSLNTGTLNSPLHF
.,TRBV3-1,.,TRBJ2-1,TGTGCCAGCAGCCAAGATTTCAGGAGAGAAGGTGAGCAGTTCTTC,CASSQDFRREGEQFF